The entry that follows covers one TCR beta chain sequence. The CDR3 has 13 residues. The J segment lost 7 bases and the V segment lost 3 bases, leaving 6 bases of the junction unmatched. Germline-derived CDR1 and CDR2 are MDHEN and SYDVKM. Sequencing used immunoSEQ multiplex PCR; TCRdb keeps in-frame clones, though not all of them. The sample records about 220,000 clones, 83% being singletons. This sample is part of a study of blood T cell repertoires in COVID-19. Study at large: The cDNA or gDNA used as material had been derived from T cells, B-cell-depleted T cells, or PBMCs.

This rearrangement joins TRBV28 to TRBJ2-7; 7 nucleotides align to TRBD1. The sample comprised peripheral blood. This clonotype originated in a woman aged 45-59 years with acute or convalescent COVID-19. CDR3 nucleotides: TGTGCCAGCAGTTTGGCGACAGGGCGGGAGCAGTACTTC. Translating it yields CASSLATGREQYF.